The clone carrying this T cell receptor beta chain was detected only once. The antigen remains unidentified. Controls came from buffy coats of healthy blood donors. Some clones are missing from TCRdb's copy, which holds only in-frame ones; the method was immunoSEQ multiplex PCR. This sample has under 35,000 clones; 85% to 90% occur once, and the top ten carry about 0.42%. The data were obtained in a study of STAT5B mutations in CD4+ large granular lymphocyte leukemia. Findings of the study overall: CD4-sorted patient repertoires seemed more clonal than healthy CD4+ repertoires. TRBV06-family usage was enriched in top patient clones (8/27) versus controls (2/35).

Trimming took off 8 bases at V and 4 bases at J, with 18 bases between the two ends. Germline V lookup: CDR1 MNHNS, CDR2 SASEGT. This CDR3 is 15 amino acids long. This TCR came from a human donor in good health. Sequenced input: CD4+ T cells from blood buffy coats. The V call is TRBV6-1, the J call TRBJ1-5, with TRBD1 as a possible D gene (5 bases). The CDR3 here is CASDEGYLGNQPQHF. The CDR3 DNA sequence: TGTGCCAGCGATGAGGGGTATCTCGGAAATCAGCCCCAGCATTTT.